The 20 T cell receptor beta chains in this list originate from one sample, sequenced in a study of shared clonotypes between healthy human individuals. The protocol was immunoSEQ multiplex PCR, while the TCRdb copy is restricted to in-frame clones and leaves out a portion. The data contain about 2.1 million clones, 85% to 95% of them singletons. CD45RO negativity and positive selection for CCR7 defined naive CD8 cells, a population that excluded terminally differentiated effector memory CD45RA+ cells. Sequenced sample: naive CD8+ T cells from PBMCs. Source of these receptors: a man aged 18 to 35 in good health. Some clones in this sample may be carry-over from other donors' samples.

V and J are TRBV7-6 and TRBJ1-4; 8 positions agree with TRBD1. V lost 5 bases to trimming and J lost 5 bases; unmatched junction nucleotides: 4. The CDR3 is made up of 14 amino acids. CDR1 SGHVS and CDR2 FNYEAQ come from the germline V gene. The CDR3 bases are TGTGCCAGCAGCCTAGGACAGGGCAATGAAAAACTGTTTTTT. Its protein product is CASSLGQGNEKLFF.

The chain has TRBV2 and TRBJ2-1; 7 bases are a match to TRBD2. From germline, CDR1 is SNHLY and CDR2 FYNNEI. This CDR3 is built from 15 residues. J lost 4 bases, V lost 3 bases, and 6 bases had no gene match. CDR3 region: CASSERVAGYNEQFF. CDR3 nucleotide sequence: TGTGCCAGCAGTGAGAGGGTAGCGGGTTACAATGAGCAGTTCTTC.

The CDR3 is CASSLGDRGGIQYF. In DNA, the CDR3 is TGTGCCAGCAGCTTAGGGGACAGGGGCGGCATTCAGTACTTC. This chain uses TRBV11-2 with TRBJ2-4; 10 positions agree with TRBD1. The V gene's germline CDR1 is SGHAT and CDR2 FQNNGV. The V and J ends lost 1 base and 9 bases, in that order; junction bases with no gene match: 3. The CDR3 totals 14 residues.

The chain combines TRBV11-2 with TRBJ1-1, with no clear D. With 1 base removed from V and 4 bases from J, the gap between germline ends came to 13 bases. The CDR3 contains 15 residues. Germline V lookup: CDR1 SGHAT, CDR2 FQNNGV. The CDR3 bases are TGTGCCAGCAGCTTAGTTGTGGGAGGAGGCACTGAAGCTTTCTTT. As protein: CASSLVVGGGTEAFF.

The chain employs TRBV2 and TRBJ2-2; D unclear. Trimming cost V 6 bases and J 0 bases, with 8 bases left between them. Per the germline V gene, CDR1 is SNHLY and CDR2 is FYNNEI. The CDR3 has 14 residues. The CDR3 spells CASRQMPNTGELFF. CDR3 nucleotides: TGTGCCAGCAGACAGATGCCGAACACCGGGGAGCTGTTTTTT. Full variable domain (rest looked up from reference TRBV2 and TRBJ2-2): EPEVTQTPSHQVTQMGQEVILRCVPISNHLYFYWYRQILGQKVEFLVSFYNNEISEKSEIFDDQFSVERPDGSNFTLKIRSTKLEDSAMYFCASRQMPNTGELFFGEGSRLTVL.

A remark on this clone: Other nucleotide sequences in the sample specify the same CDR3. The chain has TRBV6-1 and TRBJ1-2; D is unclear. With 4 bases removed from V and 5 bases from J, the gap between germline ends came to 5 bases. This CDR3 comprises 11 residues. Per the germline V gene, CDR1 is MNHNS and CDR2 is SASEGT. CDR3 nucleotides: TGTGCCAGCAGTGGGGGATATGGCTACACCTTC. This gives the protein CASSGGYGYTF.

The chain links TRBV5-1 to TRBJ2-1; D remains unclear. Trimming stripped 0 bases from V and 7 bases from J, with 17 bases between. The CDR3 runs 16 residues. Germline loops: CDR1 SGHRS, CDR2 YFSETQ. CDR3 region: CASSLERHDSRNEQFF. The CDR3 nucleotides are TGCGCCAGCAGCTTGGAACGACATGACTCCCGTAATGAGCAGTTCTTC.

This clone appeared a few times. The chain uses TRBV7-9 and TRBJ1-1; weak D call: TRBD1 (5 bases). The CDR3 totals 12 residues. Per the germline V gene, CDR1 is SEHNR and CDR2 is FQNEAQ (reference sequence). The V gene lost 3 bases and the J gene lost 8 bases, with 10 bases spanning the gap. The CDR3 coding sequence is TGTGCCAGCAGCTTGATATGGGGGGAAGCTTTCTTT. Its translation: CASSLIWGEAFF.

The gene calls are TRBV4-1 and TRBJ2-1; weak D call: TRBD1 (5 bases). Trimming stripped 3 bases from V and 7 bases from J, with 10 bases between. Germline V gene data show CDR1 as MGHRA and CDR2 as YSYEKL. The CDR3 is made up of 13 amino acids. The chain's CDR3 is CASSQVTANEQFF. CDR3 in DNA: TGCGCCAGCAGCCAGGTGACAGCTAATGAGCAGTTCTTC.

The chain uses TRBV7-3 and TRBJ2-1; TRBD2 aligns across 12 bases. This CDR3 is 17 amino acids long. Germline assignment: CDR1 SGHTA and CDR2 FQGTGA. V lost 2 bases to trimming and J lost 0 bases; unmatched junction nucleotides: 2. The CDR3 reads CASSLLAGGSSYNEQFF. The CDR3 DNA sequence: TGTGCCAGCAGCTTACTAGCGGGAGGGAGCTCCTACAATGAGCAGTTCTTC.

This clone was detected once. The V call is TRBV19, the J call TRBJ2-2; D is perhaps TRBD2 (5 bases). The CDR3 extends over 17 amino acids. The germline gives CDR1 LNHDA, CDR2 SQIVND (reference sequence). Trimming cost V 7 bases and J 0 bases, with 18 bases left between them. CDR3 sequence: CASNPWRVTSNTGELFF. CDR3 bases: TGTGCCAGTAACCCCTGGCGGGTTACATCGAACACCGGGGAGCTGTTTTTT.

V is TRBV19 and J is TRBJ1-2, with unresolved D. The V end lost 6 bases, the J end lost 4 bases, and 12 bases lay between the germline ends. This CDR3 contains 13 residues. The germline gives CDR1 LNHDA, CDR2 SQIVND (reference sequence). The CDR3 loop reads CASSPSGVYGYTF. CDR3 DNA sequence: TGTGCCAGTAGCCCCTCCGGGGTCTATGGCTACACCTTC.

The chain recombines TRBV4-1 with TRBJ2-5, with 7 nucleotides matching TRBD2. J was trimmed by 3 bases and V by 1 base; bases with no gene match: 5. Germline V gene sequence: CDR1 MGHRA, CDR2 YSYEKL. The CDR3 has 15 residues. DNA of the CDR3: TGCGCCAGCAGCCAAGGATTGGCGGGAGAAGAGACCCAGTACTTC. Its translation is CASSQGLAGEETQYF.

The V call is TRBV2, the J call TRBJ1-3; 7 bases match TRBD1. The V segment lost 1 base and the J segment 4 bases; nucleotides outside the gene matches: 13. There are 18 residues in the CDR3. CDR1 is SNHLY and CDR2 is FYNNEI in the germline V gene. For the CDR3, the DNA is TGTGCCAGCAGTGAAGGACCGACCGGGACAGCACTAGGAAACACCATATATTTT. Translation gives CASSEGPTGTALGNTIYF. Full variable domain (outside the CDR3, taken from reference TRBV2 and TRBJ1-3): EPEVTQTPSHQVTQMGQEVILRCVPISNHLYFYWYRQILGQKVEFLVSFYNNEISEKSEIFDDQFSVERPDGSNFTLKIRSTKLEDSAMYFCASSEGPTGTALGNTIYFGEGSWLTVV.

The chain has TRBV27 and TRBJ2-7; 9 positions match TRBD1. V was pared by 3 bases and J by 5 bases, with 8 bases of the junction left unmatched. The CDR3 is made up of 15 amino acids. From germline, CDR1 is MNHEY and CDR2 SMNVEV (reference sequence). Written as DNA, the CDR3 is TGTGCCAGCAGTTTCACCGGGACAGGGTACCACGAGCAGTACTTC. This encodes CASSFTGTGYHEQYF.

The genes are TRBV28 and TRBJ1-4; D may be TRBD1 (5 bases). The germline CDR1 and CDR2 sequences are MDHEN and SYDVKM. The V gene lost 6 bases and the J gene lost 6 bases, with 8 bases spanning the gap. The CDR3 is 12 residues long. CDR3 DNA: TGTGCCAGCAGGGGGGGGTATGAAAAACTGTTTTTT. This sequence encodes CASRGGYEKLFF.

Note on this clone: Within the sample, other DNA sequences also encode this same CDR3. This chain uses TRBV27 with TRBJ1-5; 8 bases fit TRBD1. The V segment lost 8 bases and the J segment 1 base; nucleotides outside the gene matches: 10. The CDR3 covers 16 residues. CDR1 is MNHEY and CDR2 is SMNVEV in the germline V gene (reference sequence). The DNA for the CDR3 is TGTGCCAGCTCCCCTTCGACAGGGGAAAGCAATCAGCCCCAGCATTTT. It codes for CASSPSTGESNQPQHF.

The CDR3 bases are TGTGCCAGCAGCTTTTTAGGAGGGGTAGCGGGAGGAGGCGACAATGAGCAGTTCTTC. Protein sequence: CASSFLGGVAGGGDNEQFF. This rearrangement joins TRBV5-4 to TRBJ2-1; TRBD2 agrees at 10 bases. Germline V gene lookup returns CDR1 SGHNT and CDR2 YYREEE (reference sequence). The J segment lost 5 bases and the V segment lost 2 bases, leaving 16 bases of the junction unmatched. The CDR3 is 19 residues long. Full variable domain (remainder filled in from reference TRBV5-4 and TRBJ2-1): ETGVTQSPTHLIKTRGQQVTLRCSSQSGHNTVSWYQQALGQGPQFIFQYYREEENGRGNFPPRFSGLQFPNYSSELNVNALELDDSALYLCASSFLGGVAGGGDNEQFFGPGTRLTVL.

V is TRBV28 and J is TRBJ1-2; 7 nucleotides line up with TRBD1. V was clipped by 7 bases and J by 9 bases; unmatched bases: 17. The V gene's germline CDR1 is MDHEN and CDR2 SYDVKM. The CDR3 contains 15 residues. DNA of the CDR3: TGTGCCAGCACCTTACTCCCTGAGGGGGCATTAAGCTACACCTTC. Translation: CASTLLPEGALSYTF.

The chain joins TRBV5-1 to TRBJ2-1; 7 bases align to TRBD2. V was pared by 0 bases and J by 3 bases, with 3 bases of the junction left unmatched. Germline CDR1 and CDR2: SGHRS and YFSETQ. The CDR3 has 15 amino acids. In nucleotides, the CDR3 is TGCGCCAGCAGCTTGGTATCGGGGGGCTACAATGAGCAGTTCTTC. It translates to CASSLVSGGYNEQFF.